The 10 T cell receptor beta chains listed next were all sequenced from one sample in a study of blood T cell repertoires in COVID-19. Data came from immunoSEQ multiplex PCR; TCRdb stores just in-frame clones and leaves some out. The data show 120,000 to 150,000 clones, roughly 80% seen once. The material sequenced was peripheral blood. These receptors all stem from a human donor in a cohort sampled during active COVID-19.

V usage is TRBV18 and J usage is TRBJ2-3, with 9 bases lining up with TRBD1. The V segment lost 3 bases and the J segment 5 bases; nucleotides outside the gene matches: 6. The CDR3 covers 15 residues. Germline lookup yields CDR1 KGHSH and CDR2 LQKENI. DNA of the CDR3: TGTGCCAGCTCACCGACAGGGACAGGGCGAGATACGCAGTATTTT. The encoded protein is CASSPTGTGRDTQYF.

This chain joins TRBV7-8 and TRBJ2-1; 9 positions match TRBD1. The CDR3 length is 16 residues. J lost 6 bases, V lost 5 bases, and 11 bases had no gene match. CDR1 is SGHVS and CDR2 is FQNEAQ in the germline V gene. The CDR3 DNA reads as TGTGCCAGCAGCCCCAACCGGGACAGGGCCCTCAATGAGCAGTTCTTC. Translated, it gives CASSPNRDRALNEQFF.

V gene TRBV7-3 combines with J gene TRBJ2-2; a possible D gene is TRBD1 (7 bases). The CDR3 consists of 14 residues. Trimming took off 3 bases at V and 6 bases at J, with 11 bases between the two ends. Germline V CDR1 and CDR2: SGHTA, FQGTGA. DNA for the CDR3: TGTGCCAGCAGCTTGGGCAGGGGGGCCGGGGAGCTGTTTTTT. Translated, it gives CASSLGRGAGELFF.

The genes are TRBV6-5 and TRBJ1-2, with a weak D call TRBD1 (6 bases). V was pared by 6 bases and J by 3 bases, with 17 bases between. CDR1 MNHEY and CDR2 SVGAGI come from the germline V gene. This CDR3 is 15 amino acids long. CDR3 nucleotides: TGTGCCAGCAGGAAGAGGACAGAAGAGTACTATGGCTACACCTTC. Its protein product is CASRKRTEEYYGYTF.

The chain recombines TRBV19 with TRBJ2-7; D gene unclear. Trimming shortened V by 7 bases and J by 10 bases, and 32 bases separated the two germline ends. The CDR3 length is 17 residues. Looked up from germline, CDR1 is LNHDA and CDR2 is SQIVND (reference sequence). Written as DNA, the CDR3 is TGTGCCAGTATATTGCCTGGGTTCCCACCCTACTACGAGCAACAGTACGTC. This gives the protein CASILPGFPPYYEQQYV.

The chain carries TRBV7-9 and TRBJ2-1; D is perhaps TRBD1 (5 bases). The CDR3 runs 15 residues. The germline V and J ends were trimmed by 1 base and 5 bases, with 12 bases remaining between them. CDR1 and CDR2 from the germline V gene are SEHNR and FQNEAQ (reference sequence). The CDR3 nucleotides are TGTGCCAGCAGCTTAGGTTCGGACACAGACAATGAGCAGTTCTTC. Translating it yields CASSLGSDTDNEQFF.

The rearrangement joins TRBV28 to TRBJ2-7, with 13 bases that match TRBD2. Per germline, CDR1 MDHEN and CDR2 SYDVKM. Trimming removed 3 bases from V and 2 bases from J; junction bases left unmatched: 13. The CDR3 covers 19 residues. CDR3 amino acids: CASSLGGGLAGLYPYEQYV. In DNA form, the CDR3 reads TGTGCCAGCAGTTTGGGGGGGGGACTAGCGGGGCTGTACCCCTACGAGCAGTACGTC.

The J gene is TRBJ2-7, the V gene TRBV28, with D perhaps TRBD1 (6 bases). Germline-derived CDR1 and CDR2 are MDHEN and SYDVKM. CDR3 length: 13 amino acids. The V and J ends lost 5 bases and 4 bases respectively, with 12 bases between them. The CDR3: CASSPPDRYEQYF. DNA of the CDR3: TGTGCCAGCAGTCCACCTGACAGGTACGAGCAGTACTTC.

The chain uses TRBV10-1 and TRBJ2-7; 9 bases line up with TRBD2. Germline V gives CDR1 WNHNN, CDR2 SYGVQD (reference sequence). J gave up 5 bases and V 2 bases, and 16 bases lay outside the gene matches. This CDR3 spans 18 amino acids. CDR3 nucleotide sequence: TGCGCCAGCAGTGAGGGACACTTAGCGGGAGAGTCACTTCACGAGCAGTACGTC. This encodes CASSEGHLAGESLHEQYV.

This clone was observed a single time. The genes are TRBV29-1 and TRBJ1-2; no clear D gene. CDR3 length equals 13 residues. Per the germline V gene, CDR1 is SQVTM and CDR2 is ANQGSEA. V was cut by 4 bases and J by 7 bases, with 16 bases left in between. CDR3 sequence (DNA): TGCAGCGTTGTGTCGGGAACAAATCTTGGCTACACCTTC. As protein: CSVVSGTNLGYTF.